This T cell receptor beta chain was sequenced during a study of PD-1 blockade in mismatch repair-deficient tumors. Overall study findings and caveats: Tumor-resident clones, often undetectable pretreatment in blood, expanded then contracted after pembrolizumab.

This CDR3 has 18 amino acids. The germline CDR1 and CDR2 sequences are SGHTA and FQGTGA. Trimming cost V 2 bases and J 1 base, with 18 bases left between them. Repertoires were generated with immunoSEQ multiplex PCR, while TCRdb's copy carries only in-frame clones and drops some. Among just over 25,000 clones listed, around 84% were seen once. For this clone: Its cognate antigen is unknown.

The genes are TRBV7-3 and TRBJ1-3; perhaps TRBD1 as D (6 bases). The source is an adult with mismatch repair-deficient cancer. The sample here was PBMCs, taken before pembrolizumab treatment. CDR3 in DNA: TGTGCCAGCAGCTTAGGATTACGGGGGGCCCTGTCTGGAAACACCATATATTTT. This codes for CASSLGLRGALSGNTIYF. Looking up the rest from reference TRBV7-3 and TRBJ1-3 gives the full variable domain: GAGVSQTPSNKVTEKGKYVELRCDPISGHTALYWYRQSLGQGPEFLIYFQGTGAADDSGLPNDRFFAVRPEGSVSTLKIQRTERGDSAVYLCASSLGLRGALSGNTIYFGEGSWLTVV.